This TCR beta chain was captured by sequencing in a study of PD-L1 blockade in urothelial cancer. Study at large: Dosed intravenously at 1,200 mg every 3 weeks, atezolizumab was initiated by patients at some point between 2014 and 2016. Blood was subjected to analysis at 3 weeks (second dose) and 6 weeks following treatment start.

Germline V gives CDR1 MNHEY, CDR2 SMNVEV (reference sequence). This CDR3 spans 13 amino acids. The trim removed 6 bases at V and 2 bases at J, leaving 0 bases unmatched. The table came from immunoSEQ multiplex PCR; TCRdb's copy has only in-frame clones and leaves some out. The table has about 30,000 clones, over 75% seen once. Within the sample, this clone is medium-sized. This clonotype was sampled from a man aged 50-60 years with urothelial cancer. The source was PBMCs, collected around atezolizumab (anti-PD-L1) treatment. The rearrangement uses TRBV27 and TRBJ2-7; 11 nucleotides agree with TRBD2. The CDR3 here is CASRGLAAYEQYF. The CDR3 nucleotides are TGTGCCAGCAGGGGACTAGCGGCCTACGAGCAGTACTTC.